This T cell receptor beta chain was found in a study of cytomegalovirus exposure and HLA in healthy donors. About the research overall: Out of roughly 170 million T cells, an earlier analysis found fewer than 140 million unique TCR beta sequences in total.

The study ran its PCR with 60 Vbeta and 13 Jbeta primers. The table came from immunoSEQ multiplex PCR; TCRdb's copy has only in-frame clones and leaves some out. The data show 150,000 to 200,000 clones, over 70% seen once. Worth noting for this clone: The antigen remains unidentified.

The CDR3 is made up of 13 amino acids. The V gene's germline CDR1 is MNHNY and CDR2 SVGAGI (reference sequence). With 7 bases removed from V and 4 bases from J, the gap between germline ends came to 13 bases. The study, taken as a whole, reports: Diagnosis of cytomegalovirus status made by the classifier reportedly showed high specificity and sensitivity. Cytomegalovirus-associated TCR beta chains were listed, numbering 164. In a later analysis, most CMV-associated TCR beta chains appeared HLA-restricted.

V usage is TRBV6-6 and J usage is TRBJ1-1, with D perhaps matching TRBD1 (5 bases). The receptor was derived from a woman aged 18-29 years in good health and CMV-seropositive. Sequencing was performed on PBMCs. In nucleotides, the CDR3 is TGTGCCAGCAATATCCTCCAGGGCACTGAAGCTTTCTTT. Its translation: CASNILQGTEAFF.